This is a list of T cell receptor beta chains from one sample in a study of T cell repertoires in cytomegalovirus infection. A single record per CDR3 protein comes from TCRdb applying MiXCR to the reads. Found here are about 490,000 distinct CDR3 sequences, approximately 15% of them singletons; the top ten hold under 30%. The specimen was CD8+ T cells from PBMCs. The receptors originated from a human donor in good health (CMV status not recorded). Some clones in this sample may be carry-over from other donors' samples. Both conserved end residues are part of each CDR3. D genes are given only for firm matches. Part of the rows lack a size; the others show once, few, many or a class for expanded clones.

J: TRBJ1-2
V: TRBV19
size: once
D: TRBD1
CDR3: CASSAMTGAGGYTF
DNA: TGTGCCAGTAGTGCCATGACAGGGGCCGGTGGCTACACCTTC

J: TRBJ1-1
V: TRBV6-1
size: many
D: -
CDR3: CASRAPGPEAFF
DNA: TGTGCCAGCCGAGCTCCTGGCCCTGAAGCTTTCTTT

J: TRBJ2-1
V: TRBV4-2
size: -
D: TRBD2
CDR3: CASRQRLAGNYNEPFF
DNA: TGTGCAAGCAGGCAAAGGCTAGCGGGAAACTACAATGAGCCGTTCTTC

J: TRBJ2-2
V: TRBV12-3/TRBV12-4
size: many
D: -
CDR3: CASSFPSGELFF
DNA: TGTGCCAGCAGTTTTCCCTCCGGGGAGCTGTTTTTT

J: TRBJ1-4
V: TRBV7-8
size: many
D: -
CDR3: CASSLLSGAGSREKLFF
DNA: TGTGCCAGCAGCTTATTAAGCGGGGCAGGGAGTCGGGAAAAACTGTTTTTT

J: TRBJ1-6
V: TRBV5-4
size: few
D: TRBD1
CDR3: CASSGDRAENSPLHF
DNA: TGTGCCAGCAGCGGGGACAGGGCGGAAAATTCACCCCTCCACTTT

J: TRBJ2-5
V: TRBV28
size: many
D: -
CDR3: CASSFSDSQETQYF
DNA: TGTGCCAGCAGTTTTTCCGACAGCCAAGAGACCCAGTACTTC

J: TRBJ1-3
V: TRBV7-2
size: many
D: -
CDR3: CASSSGLLAGNTIYF
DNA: TGTGCCAGCAGCTCAGGGTTACTAGCTGGAAACACCATATATTTT

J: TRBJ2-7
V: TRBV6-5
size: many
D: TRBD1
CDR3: CASSYSRNRGPSYYEQYF
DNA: TGTGCCAGCAGTTACTCCAGAAACAGGGGGCCTAGTTACTACGAGCAGTACTTC

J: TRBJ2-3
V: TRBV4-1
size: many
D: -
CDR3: CASSQVRRADTQYF
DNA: TGCGCCAGCAGCCAAGTCCGGAGGGCAGATACGCAGTATTTT

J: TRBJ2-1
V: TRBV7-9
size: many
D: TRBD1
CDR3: CASRPDSGGLNEQFF
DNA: TGTGCCAGCAGGCCGGACTCAGGGGGCCTCAATGAGCAGTTCTTC

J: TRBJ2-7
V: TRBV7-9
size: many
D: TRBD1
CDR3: CASKDGTGLYEQYF
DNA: TGTGCCAGTAAAGACGGGACAGGGCTGTACGAGCAGTACTTC

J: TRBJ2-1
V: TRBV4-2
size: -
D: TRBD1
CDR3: CASRRTGKGEQFF
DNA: TGTGCCAGCAGACGGACAGGCAAAGGGGAGCAGTTCTTC

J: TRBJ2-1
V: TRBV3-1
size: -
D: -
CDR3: CASSQELERIVTNNEQFF
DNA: TGTGCCAGCAGCCAAGAGCTGGAAAGGATCGTCACGAACAATGAGCAGTTCTTC

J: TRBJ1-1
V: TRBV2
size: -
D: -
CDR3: CASSVGDTWTEAFF
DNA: TGTGCCAGCAGTGTTGGGGATACCTGGACTGAAGCTTTCTTT

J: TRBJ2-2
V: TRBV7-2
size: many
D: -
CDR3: CASSLASTGELFF
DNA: TGTGCCAGCAGCTTAGCAAGCACCGGGGAGCTGTTTTTT

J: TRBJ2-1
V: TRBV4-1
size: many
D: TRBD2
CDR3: CASSHTSGSYNEQFF
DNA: TGCGCCAGCAGCCATACTAGCGGCTCCTACAATGAGCAGTTCTTC

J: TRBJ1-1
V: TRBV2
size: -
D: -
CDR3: CASSEWGTTPSEAFF
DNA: TGTGCCAGCAGTGAATGGGGGACAACCCCTAGTGAAGCTTTCTTT

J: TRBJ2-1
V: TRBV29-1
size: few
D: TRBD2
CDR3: CSVEERWVAGHQRAYNEQFF
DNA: TGCAGCGTTGAAGAACGATGGGTAGCGGGACACCAACGGGCCTACAATGAGCAGTTCTTC

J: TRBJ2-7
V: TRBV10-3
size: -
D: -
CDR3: CAISGGRNEQYF
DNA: TGTGCCATCAGTGGAGGGAGGAACGAGCAGTACTTC

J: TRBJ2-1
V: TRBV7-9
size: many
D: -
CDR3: CASSLDPHTDEQFF
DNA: TGTGCCAGCAGCTTAGATCCCCATACGGATGAGCAGTTCTTC

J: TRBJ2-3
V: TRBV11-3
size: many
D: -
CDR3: CASRKTGTDTQYF
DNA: TGTGCCAGCAGGAAAACAGGGACAGATACGCAGTATTTT

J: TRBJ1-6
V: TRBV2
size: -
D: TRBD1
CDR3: CASSRQGEEDSPLHF
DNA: TGTGCCAGCAGTCGACAGGGCGAAGAAGATTCACCCCTCCACTTT

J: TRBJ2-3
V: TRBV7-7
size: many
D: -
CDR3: CASTPGRYPTKSTDTQYF
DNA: TGTGCTAGCACCCCCGGAAGATACCCTACAAAGAGTACAGATACGCAGTATTTT

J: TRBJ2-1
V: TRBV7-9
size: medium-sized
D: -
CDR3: CASSFGVGEQFF
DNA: TGTGCCAGCAGCTTCGGGGTAGGTGAGCAGTTCTTC

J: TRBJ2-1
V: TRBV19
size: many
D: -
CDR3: CASSPLGLYNEQFF
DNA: TGTGCCAGTAGTCCCCTGGGGCTTTACAATGAGCAGTTCTTC

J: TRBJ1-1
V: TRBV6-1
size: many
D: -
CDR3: CASTQSGYSEAFF
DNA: TGTGCCAGCACTCAAAGCGGATACTCGGAAGCTTTCTTT

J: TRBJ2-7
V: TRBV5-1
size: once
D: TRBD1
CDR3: CASSLGNRGASSYEQYF
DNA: TGCGCCAGCAGCCTTGGAAACAGGGGTGCTAGCTCCTACGAGCAGTACTTC

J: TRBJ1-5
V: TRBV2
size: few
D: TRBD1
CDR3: CASRSRGNQPQHF
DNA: TGTGCCAGCAGAAGCAGGGGGAATCAGCCCCAGCATTTT

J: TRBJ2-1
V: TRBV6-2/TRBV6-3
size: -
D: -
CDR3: CARTPPLGSINEQFF
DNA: TGTGCCAGAACTCCTCCCCTAGGCTCTATCAATGAGCAGTTCTTC

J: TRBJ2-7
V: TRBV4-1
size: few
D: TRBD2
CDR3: CASSQGTSGSREQYF
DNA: TGCGCCAGCAGCCAAGGAACTAGCGGGAGTCGCGAGCAGTACTTC

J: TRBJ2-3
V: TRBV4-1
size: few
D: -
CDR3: CASSQDWSTTDTQYF
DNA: TGCGCCAGCAGCCAAGATTGGAGTACTACAGATACGCAGTATTTT

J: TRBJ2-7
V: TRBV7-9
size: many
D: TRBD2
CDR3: CASSTWSGRTSYEQYF
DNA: TGTGCCAGCAGCACTTGGAGCGGGAGAACATCCTACGAGCAGTACTTC

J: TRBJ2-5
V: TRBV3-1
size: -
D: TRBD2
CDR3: CASSQDSPSGKETQYF
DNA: TGTGCCAGCAGCCAAGATTCGCCTAGCGGAAAAGAGACCCAGTACTTC